Following are 7 T cell receptor beta chains from one sample sequenced in a study of blood T cell repertoires in COVID-19. TCRdb keeps only in-frame clones here, not all; method: immunoSEQ multiplex PCR. This sample yields roughly 100,000 clones, of which 70% to 90% are seen a single time; roughly 3.1% belongs to the top ten. The sample taken for sequencing was peripheral blood. The receptors derive from a man in his forties or fifties with active or convalescent COVID-19.

For the CDR3, the DNA is TGTGCCAGCAGCCAGACAGGGTTGGAGACCCAGTACTTC. Translated, it gives CASSQTGLETQYF. This chain connects TRBV11-3 to TRBJ2-5; 7 positions match TRBD1. V gave up 5 bases and J gave up 5 bases; unmatched junction bases: 5. Germline lookup yields CDR1 SGHNT and CDR2 YENEEA. The CDR3 contains 13 residues.

The chain employs TRBV12-2 and TRBJ1-5; the table's D call of TRBD1 was not tested on the DNA. TRBV12-2 is a pseudogene. CDR3 length: 18 amino acids. The CDR3 sequence is CASRLAGARTGCNQPQHF. The CDR3 DNA sequence: TGTGCAAGTCGCTTAGCGGGGGCCCGGACAGGGTGCAATCAGCCCCAGCATTTT.

This chain connects TRBV5-1 to TRBJ2-7, with 7 bases matching TRBD1. CDR3 size: 17 residues. Trimming at V came to 4 bases and at J to 0 bases, leaving 13 bases not matched to a gene. Germline V gene lookup returns CDR1 SGHRS and CDR2 YFSETQ. The CDR3 DNA reads TGCGCCAGCAGCCCTTCCCTTGGACAGGACCTCTCCTACGAGCAGTACGTC. This sequence encodes CASSPSLGQDLSYEQYV.

This chain connects TRBV15 to TRBJ2-1; D is perhaps TRBD2 (7 bases). CDR1 is LNHNV and CDR2 is YYDKDF in the germline V gene (reference sequence). Deletions cut 1 base from V and 2 bases from J, with 12 bases between. CDR3 size: 16 residues. CDR3 sequence: CATSRGAGATYNEQFF. The CDR3, as DNA: TGTGCCACCAGCAGAGGTGCGGGGGCCACCTACAATGAGCAGTTCTTC.

The chain recombines TRBV24-1 with TRBJ2-7; 8 bases map to TRBD1. Germline V gene sequence: CDR1 KGHDR, CDR2 SFDVKD. The CDR3 has 14 residues. J lost 2 bases, V lost 7 bases, and 6 bases had no gene match. In nucleotides, the CDR3 is TGTGCCACCAGCCGGACAGGGAACACCTACGAGCAGTACTTC. This encodes CATSRTGNTYEQYF.

The CDR3: CASSLRGTGLTNEKLFF. The CDR3 coding sequence is TGCGCCAGCAGCTTGAGGGGCACAGGGTTGACTAATGAAAAACTGTTTTTT. This sequence joins TRBV5-1 and TRBJ1-4, with D perhaps matching TRBD1 (6 bases). CDR1 is SGHRS and CDR2 is YFSETQ in the germline V gene. Trimming took 1 base from V and 2 from J, leaving 15 bases between them. The CDR3 is 17 amino acids.

The gene calls are TRBV28 and TRBJ2-6; 8 positions agree with TRBD1. Trimming at V came to 6 bases and at J to 0 bases, leaving 4 bases not matched to a gene. CDR1 is MDHEN, CDR2 SYDVKM, per germline. The CDR3 is 16 residues long. The CDR3 spells CASRGQGHSGANVLTF. The CDR3 DNA reads as TGTGCCAGCAGAGGACAGGGACACTCTGGGGCCAACGTCCTGACTTTC.